This T cell receptor (beta chain) was sequenced for a study of siplizumab effects on memory and regulatory T cells. The table came from immunoSEQ multiplex PCR; TCRdb's copy has only in-frame clones and leaves some out. The profile shows roughly 56,000 clones, about 92% of them singletons. The germline CDR1 and CDR2 sequences are SGHRS and YFSETQ. The trim removed 4 bases at V and 3 bases at J, leaving 3 bases unmatched. The CDR3 is made up of 14 amino acids. Sequences were obtained from CD8+ T cells sorted from blood. This chain joins TRBV5-1 and TRBJ1-1; 10 nucleotides agree with TRBD1. The clonotype originates from a human donor in good health. The CDR3 DNA follows: TGCGCCAGCAGCCTGACAGGGGGCTACACTGAAGCTTTCTTT. Translation gives CASSLTGGYTEAFF. The full variable domain, its missing parts supplied by reference TRBV5-1 and TRBJ1-1, is KAGVTQTPRYLIKTRGQQVTLSCSPISGHRSVSWYQQTPGQGLQFLFEYFSETQRNKGNFPGRFSGRQFSNSRSEMNVSTLELGDSALYLCASSLTGGYTEAFFGQGTRLTVV.